The 15 T cell receptor beta chains below come from one sample, sequenced in a study of identical twins. TCRdb processed the 5' RACE reads anew with MiXCR; each CDR3 protein has one entry. The table includes roughly 690,000 distinct CDR3 sequences, about 20% detected once. These data also formed part of another study, on T cells expressing NK-cell markers.

Sequenced material: PBMCs. These receptors were taken from a woman aged 18-29 years in good health.

The chain combines TRBV12-3 or TRBV12-4 with TRBJ2-2; 9 bases fit TRBD2. The V and J ends lost 4 bases and 5 bases, in that order; junction bases with no gene match: 5. The CDR3 covers 15 residues. In DNA form, the CDR3 reads TGTGCCAGCAGTTACTCTAGCGGGGCGACCGGGGAGCTGTTTTTT. It yields the protein CASSYSSGATGELFF.

The chain links TRBV7-9 to TRBJ1-1; no reliable D call. V was clipped by 7 bases and J by 1 base, with 10 bases between them. CDR1 and CDR2 from the germline V gene are SEHNR and FQNEAQ (reference sequence). The CDR3 runs 13 residues. CDR3 bases: TGTGCCAGCACCCCACGCGAGAACACTGAAGCTTTCTTT. Amino acids: CASTPRENTEAFF. Looking up the rest from reference TRBV7-9 and TRBJ1-1 gives the full variable domain: DTGVSQNPRHKITKRGQNVTFRCDPISEHNRLYWYRQTLGQGPEFLTYFQNEAQLEKSRLLSDRFSAERPKGSFSTLEIQRTEQGDSAMYLCASTPRENTEAFFGQGTRLTVV.

This clonotype was counted between two and nine times. The chain couples TRBV20-1 to TRBJ2-3; 13 nucleotides match TRBD2. The V and J ends lost 6 bases and 8 bases, in that order; junction bases with no gene match: 11. CDR1 is DFQATT, CDR2 SNEGSKA, per germline (reference sequence). The CDR3 spans 15 residues. For the CDR3, the DNA is TGCAGTGCAACAACTAGCGGGGGGGGAAGTGGTACGCAGTATTTT. This gives the protein CSATTSGGGSGTQYF.

The V call is TRBV5-1, the J call TRBJ2-7; a weak D match, TRBD2 (5 bases). Per the germline V gene, CDR1 is SGHRS and CDR2 is YFSETQ. The CDR3 consists of 15 residues. The V end lost 0 bases, the J end lost 5 bases, and 15 bases lay between the germline ends. In DNA, the CDR3 is TGCGCCAGCAGCTTGGTGGACGCCGGAGGAGACGAGCAGTACTTC. As protein: CASSLVDAGGDEQYF.

This chain joins TRBV6-1 and TRBJ1-2; D might be TRBD1 (5 bases). V dropped 4 bases and J dropped 5 bases, with 11 bases sitting between them. This CDR3 has 13 amino acids. CDR1 MNHNS and CDR2 SASEGT come from the germline V gene. The CDR3 spells CASSGHRGYGYTF. CDR3 in DNA: TGTGCCAGCAGTGGACATAGGGGTTATGGCTACACCTTC.

The gene calls are TRBV20-1 and TRBJ2-3; 12 nucleotides agree with TRBD2. The CDR3 has 16 amino acids. V was pared by 0 bases and J by 4 bases, with 5 bases of the junction left unmatched. Germline-derived CDR1 and CDR2 are DFQATT and SNEGSKA (reference sequence). The CDR3 here is CSARDTSGGPADTQYF. CDR3 nucleotides: TGCAGTGCTAGAGACACTAGCGGGGGGCCCGCAGATACGCAGTATTTT.

This clonotype has only a few counts. The V gene is TRBV12-3 or TRBV12-4, the J gene TRBJ2-1; D tentatively fits TRBD1 or TRBD2 (5 bases each). Trimming took off 6 bases at V and 8 bases at J, with 17 bases between the two ends. This CDR3 contains 14 residues. The CDR3 DNA reads TGTGCCAGCAGGGACCCGGGACGGGGCCATGAGCAGTTCTTC. Translated, it gives CASRDPGRGHEQFF.

In this sample, this clonotype turned up a few times. The chain is built from TRBV20-1 and TRBJ2-1, with 7 bases aligning to TRBD2. Germline V CDR1 and CDR2: DFQATT, SNEGSKA (reference sequence). V was clipped by 5 bases and J by 10 bases; unmatched bases: 14. The CDR3 contains 14 residues. CDR3 residues: CSAGRGTTTGEQFF. The DNA for the CDR3 is TGCAGTGCTGGGCGGGGGACTACTACCGGAGAGCAGTTCTTC.

This clonotype was seen more than once but under ten times. The genes are TRBV29-1 and TRBJ1-4, with 11 nucleotides matching TRBD1. V was clipped by 7 bases and J by 7 bases; unmatched bases: 5. The CDR3 length is 13 residues. CDR1 is SQVTM and CDR2 is ANQGSEA in the germline V gene. The CDR3 bases are TGCAGCGCCGAGGGACAGGGGGGTGAAAAACTGTTTTTT. This sequence encodes CSAEGQGGEKLFF.

In this sample, this clonotype turned up many times. The chain employs TRBV11-1 and TRBJ1-1, with a possible D match to TRBD1 (5 bases). CDR1 and CDR2 from the germline V gene are SGHAT and FQDESV (reference sequence). V dropped 1 base and J dropped 0 bases, with 18 bases sitting between them. The CDR3 has 18 residues. For the CDR3, the DNA is TGTGCCAGCAGCTTAGGATTGGGGGAAGGGGTGTTGAACACTGAAGCTTTCTTT. Translated, it gives CASSLGLGEGVLNTEAFF.

This chain connects TRBV12-3 or TRBV12-4 to TRBJ1-1; a weak D match, TRBD1 (5 bases). This CDR3 region has 13 residues. V shed 7 bases and J shed 2 bases, with 11 bases lying between them. The DNA for the CDR3 is TGTGCCAGCACCTTAGGGGCTAACACTGAAGCTTTCTTT. This translates into CASTLGANTEAFF.

The rearrangement links TRBV6-6 to TRBJ2-5; possible D gene TRBD1, 6 bases. CDR1 is MNHNY, CDR2 SVGAGI, per germline (reference sequence). The CDR3 sequence is 13 residues long. The V end was cut by 6 bases, the J end by 5 bases, with 13 bases between. The CDR3 nucleotides are TGTGCCAGCAGATTTGGGGGCCGGGAGACCCAGTACTTC. Translation: CASRFGGRETQYF.

V is TRBV20-1 and J is TRBJ2-1; tentatively, D is TRBD2 (6 bases). The length of the CDR3 is 14 residues. The V end was cut by 8 bases, the J end by 0 bases, with 14 bases between. From germline, CDR1 is DFQATT and CDR2 SNEGSKA (reference sequence). As DNA, the CDR3 is TGCAGTTCAATGCGGGGAAACTCCTACAATGAGCAGTTCTTC. Protein product: CSSMRGNSYNEQFF.

The chain joins TRBV4-3 to TRBJ2-1, with 7 bases that match TRBD2. The CDR3 has 14 residues. The germline V gene encodes CDR1 LGHNA and CDR2 YSLEER. With V trimmed by 7 bases and J by 6 bases, 9 bases remained unmatched. CDR3 DNA sequence: TGCGCCAGCAACGAAAGAACGGGAGGCAATGAGCAGTTCTTC. Translation gives CASNERTGGNEQFF.

This clonotype was detected a few times. J is TRBJ2-7 and V is TRBV10-3; TRBD1 matches 12 bases. The V gene end was trimmed by 6 bases and the J gene end by 4 bases; junction bases not matched to a gene: 10. The CDR3 spans 16 residues. Per the germline V gene, CDR1 is ENHRY and CDR2 is SYGVKD. Here the CDR3 reads CAIRGSRDRGQYEQYF. CDR3 coding DNA: TGTGCCATCAGAGGGAGCCGGGACAGGGGGCAGTACGAGCAGTACTTC.